The 27 T cell receptor beta chains reported below all come from one sample, sequenced in a study of T-cell reconstitution after alpha-beta-depleted transplantation in children. A library of TCRbeta sequences, prepared with unique molecular identifiers, was generated. TCRdb analysed the PCR reads with MiXCR anew, one entry per CDR3 protein. The sample includes fewer than 120,000 distinct CDR3 sequences, about 9.3% of them seen just once. The sequencing used PBMCs from the stem cell graft donor, collected from the stem cell graft. The receptors here all came from a human donor who donated a stem cell graft to a child with acute lymphoblastic leukemia.

Ten or more counts support this clonotype. The V gene is TRBV12-3 or TRBV12-4, the J gene TRBJ1-5; TRBD1 might be the D (5 bases). Trimming removed 5 bases from V and 4 bases from J, with 18 bases in between. This CDR3 is built from 16 residues. CDR3 sequence: CASSPGGQGSNQPQHF. CDR3 nucleotides: TGTGCCAGCAGTCCAGGCGGGCAGGGCTCGAATCAGCCCCAGCATTTT.

In this sample, this clonotype turned up many times. This sequence joins TRBV12-3 or TRBV12-4 and TRBJ1-3; D possibly corresponds to TRBD1 (5 bases). Trimming took off 8 bases at V and 2 bases at J, with 7 bases between the two ends. The length of the CDR3 is 12 residues. This CDR3 reads CASSGAGNTIYF. The CDR3 coding sequence is TGTGCCAGCTCGGGGGCTGGAAACACCATATATTTT.

This clonotype was recorded at least ten times. V and J are TRBV20-1 and TRBJ2-3; maybe TRBD2 (5 bases). The V gene lost 5 bases and the J gene lost 0 bases, with 15 bases spanning the gap. From germline, CDR1 is DFQATT and CDR2 SNEGSKA (reference sequence). The CDR3 loop spans 15 amino acids. Written as DNA, the CDR3 is TGCAGTGCTCCTCGAGGGCCCCCCAGCACAGATACGCAGTATTTT. Translation: CSAPRGPPSTDTQYF.

This clonotype was observed a few times. The chain links TRBV6-5 to TRBJ1-2; D gene ambiguous. The germline CDR1 and CDR2 sequences are MNHEY and SVGAGI. The CDR3 totals 15 residues. V was trimmed by 0 bases and J by 1 base, leaving 9 bases between them. The CDR3 reads CASSYSADYNYGYTF. The CDR3, as DNA: TGTGCCAGCAGTTACTCGGCGGACTATAACTATGGCTACACCTTC.

There are many counts of this clonotype. This chain uses TRBV4-3 with TRBJ1-5, with TRBD1 matching 8 bases. V gave up 0 bases and J gave up 4 bases; unmatched junction bases: 11. Germline V gene sequence: CDR1 LGHNA, CDR2 YSLEER. The CDR3 totals 18 residues. CDR3 region: CASSQDLGRGPDNQPQHF. The DNA of the CDR3 is TGCGCCAGCAGCCAAGATCTTGGCAGGGGGCCGGATAATCAGCCCCAGCATTTT.

As for this clonotype: Since a much larger clone is just one base distant, this may be a read error. The genes are TRBV7-2 and TRBJ1-1; 8 nucleotides align to TRBD1. The CDR3 has 13 residues. Germline V gene sequence: CDR1 SGHTA, CDR2 FQGNSA. Unmatched junction bases numbered 11, after V lost 7 bases and J lost 10 bases. CDR3 coding DNA: TGTGCCAGCACCGAATTGGGCAGGGGGCCAGCTTTCTTT. Encoded protein: CASTELGRGPAFF. The variable domain in full, completed from reference TRBV7-2 and TRBJ1-1, reads GAGVSQSPSNKVTEKGKDVELRCDPISGHTALYWYRQSLGQGLEFLIYFQGNSAPDKSGLPSDRFSAERTGGSVSTLTIQRTQQEDSAVYLCASTELGRGPAFFGQGTRLTVV.

This clonotype was recorded at least ten times. This rearrangement joins TRBV4-1 to TRBJ1-2; D not resolved. Trimming removed 0 bases from V and 5 bases from J, with 1 base in between. The CDR3 contains 11 residues. Germline CDR1 and CDR2: MGHRA and YSYEKL. This CDR3 is CASSQEYGYTF. The DNA for the CDR3 is TGCGCCAGCAGCCAAGAATATGGCTACACCTTC.

Many counts were recorded for this clonotype. This sequence joins TRBV2 and TRBJ2-6, with 7 bases that match TRBD2. J gave up 0 bases and V 8 bases, and 7 bases lay outside the gene matches. CDR1 is SNHLY and CDR2 is FYNNEI in the germline V gene. CDR3 length: 16 amino acids. In DNA, the CDR3 is TGTGCCAGCTCAGCGGGGAGAGCCTCTGGGGCCAACGTCCTGACTTTC. This encodes CASSAGRASGANVLTF.

There are many counts of this clonotype. This chain uses TRBV10-3 with TRBJ2-5, with 7 bases fitting TRBD1. Trimming removed 0 bases from V and 4 bases from J; junction bases left unmatched: 5. The CDR3 loop spans 15 amino acids. CDR1 and CDR2 from the germline V gene are ENHRY and SYGVKD. This CDR3 reads CAISESTGMRETQYF. CDR3 coding DNA: TGTGCCATCAGTGAGTCGACAGGGATGAGAGAGACCCAGTACTTC.

This clonotype was detected ten times or more. V usage is TRBV20-1 and J usage is TRBJ2-6, with unresolved D. Germline-derived CDR1 and CDR2 are DFQATT and SNEGSKA (reference sequence). V was pared by 0 bases and J by 0 bases, with 18 bases between. The CDR3 has 19 amino acids. The CDR3 DNA reads as TGCAGTGCTAGAGATATGTTGGCAGTCCAGAGCTCTGGGGCCAACGTCCTGACTTTC. Translation: CSARDMLAVQSSGANVLTF.

The table lists this clonotype with many counts. For the CDR3, the DNA is TGTGCCAGCAGCTTAGCTGGCTGGGATCAGCCCCAGCATTTT. Residues: CASSLAGWDQPQHF. The chain recombines TRBV7-9 with TRBJ1-5; D not certain. Germline V gene sequence: CDR1 SEHNR, CDR2 FQNEAQ (reference sequence). V gave up 0 bases and J gave up 5 bases, with 8 bases separating them. The CDR3 covers 14 residues.

This clonotype was counted at least ten times. The rearrangement uses TRBV3-1 and TRBJ2-2; TRBD1 matches 7 bases. The germline V gene encodes CDR1 LGHDT and CDR2 YNNKEL (reference sequence). Losses at the gene ends were 5 bases for V and 7 bases for J; bases not matched to a gene: 7. The CDR3 has 14 residues. CDR3 residues: CASSTGDRLGELFF. As DNA, the CDR3 is TGTGCCAGCAGCACCGGGGACAGACTCGGGGAGCTGTTTTTT.

This clonotype came up many times. The J gene is TRBJ2-5, the V gene TRBV20-1, with unresolved D. Germline CDR1 is DFQATT and CDR2 is SNEGSKA (reference sequence). CDR3 length: 13 amino acids. V was trimmed by 5 bases and J by 5 bases, leaving 15 bases between them. In nucleotides, the CDR3 is TGCAGTGCTCCCTCGGACGGACCGGAGACCCAGTACTTC. It codes for CSAPSDGPETQYF.

There are a few counts of this clonotype. The chain joins TRBV19 to TRBJ1-4; TRBD1 might be the D (5 bases). From germline, CDR1 is LNHDA and CDR2 SQIVND (reference sequence). V shed 7 bases and J shed 8 bases, with 11 bases lying between them. This CDR3 has 12 residues. This CDR3 reads CASTDSGEKLFF. The CDR3 DNA reads TGTGCCAGTACCGACAGTGGCGAAAAACTGTTTTTT.

In its sample, this clonotype was seen many times. This rearrangement joins TRBV7-9 to TRBJ2-2; D not resolved. Trimming stripped 3 bases from V and 3 bases from J, with 11 bases between. CDR1 is SEHNR and CDR2 is FQNEAQ in the germline V gene (reference sequence). The CDR3 runs 15 residues. The CDR3 nucleotides are TGTGCCAGCAGCTTTATCGGGTCTTACACCGGGGAGCTGTTTTTT. The encoded protein is CASSFIGSYTGELFF.

This clonotype showed up many times. The chain links TRBV7-2 to TRBJ1-2; no clear D gene. Germline values: CDR1 SGHTA, CDR2 FQGNSA. CDR3 length equals 15 residues. V lost 1 base and J lost 4, with 13 bases in between. CDR3 amino acids: CASSLGSSGGYGYTF. The CDR3 nucleotides read TGTGCCAGCAGCTTAGGGTCCTCCGGTGGCTATGGCTACACCTTC.

This clonotype has only a few counts. A much larger clone differs by one base, so this may be a read error. The J gene is TRBJ2-3, the V gene TRBV7-9; 8 bases line up with TRBD2. CDR1 and CDR2 (germline): SEHNR, FQNEAQ (reference sequence). This CDR3 is built from 15 residues. CDR3 loop: CAISFSGAATDTQYF. CDR3 DNA: TGTGCCATCAGCTTTAGCGGGGCCGCCACAGATACGCAGTATTTT.

This clonotype came up many times. The V call is TRBV7-2, the J call TRBJ1-2; no clear D. Looked up from germline, CDR1 is SGHTA and CDR2 is FQGNSA. The CDR3 covers 13 residues. V was shortened by 2 bases and J by 5 bases, with 9 bases between the two germline ends. CDR3 DNA: TGTGCCAGCAGCTTACTCCCTCGGTATGGCTACACCTTC. Its translation is CASSLLPRYGYTF.

This clonotype was found many times. One junction end does not reproduce the germline sequence, and a read error may be involved. The gene calls are TRBV5-1 and TRBJ2-1; D is unresolved. The CDR3 extends over 11 amino acids. Germline assignment: CDR1 SGHRS and CDR2 YFSETQ. CDR3 loop: CASSLNNEQFF. As DNA, the CDR3 is TGTGCCAGCAGTCTTAACAATGAGCAGTTCTTC.

This clonotype came up many times. The V call is TRBV11-2, the J call TRBJ2-2; the match to TRBD2 covers 7 bases. Germline V gene sequence: CDR1 SGHAT, CDR2 FQNNGV. The V gene end was trimmed by 4 bases and the J gene end by 4 bases; junction bases not matched to a gene: 6. The CDR3 extends over 15 amino acids. For the CDR3, the DNA is TGTGCCAGCAGCTCGACTAGCCAAGGCACCGGGGAGCTGTTTTTT. Amino acids: CASSSTSQGTGELFF.

In this sample, this clonotype turned up many times. This rearrangement joins TRBV12-3 or TRBV12-4 to TRBJ1-2, with D maybe TRBD1 (5 bases). This CDR3 has 15 amino acids. V was clipped by 0 bases and J by 13 bases, with 21 bases between them. CDR3 residues: CASSLAGDGILVCTF. DNA of the CDR3: TGTGCCAGCAGTTTAGCGGGGGATGGCATATTGGTCTGCACCTTC.

Many counts were recorded for this clonotype. The rearrangement joins TRBV12-3 or TRBV12-4 to TRBJ1-3, with TRBD1 matching over 7 bases. V was clipped by 3 bases and J by 3 bases; unmatched bases: 5. This CDR3 contains 15 residues. The CDR3 region has the DNA TGTGCCAGCAGTTTTGCGACAGGGATTGGAAACACCATATATTTT. Residues: CASSFATGIGNTIYF.

This clonotype has at least ten counts. This chain joins TRBV20-1 and TRBJ1-1; weak D call: TRBD1 (5 bases). Germline CDR1 is DFQATT and CDR2 is SNEGSKA (reference sequence). This CDR3 region has 14 residues. The germline V and J ends were trimmed by 6 bases and 0 bases, with 14 bases remaining between them. DNA of the CDR3: TGCAGTGCCCCCCCGCCGGGGGTGAACACTGAAGCTTTCTTT. Protein product: CSAPPPGVNTEAFF.

This clonotype was observed many times. V is TRBV20-1 and J is TRBJ2-7; 13 bases align to TRBD2. CDR1 is DFQATT and CDR2 is SNEGSKA in the germline V gene (reference sequence). V was clipped by 6 bases and J by 6 bases; unmatched bases: 5. There are 13 residues in the CDR3. The CDR3 is CSADRTSGSEQYF. CDR3 nucleotide sequence: TGCAGTGCCGACAGGACTAGCGGGAGCGAGCAGTACTTC.

This clonotype was seen repeatedly, ten times or more. The gene calls are TRBV12-3 or TRBV12-4 and TRBJ2-2; 7 bases are shared with TRBD2. The CDR3 spans 13 residues. Unmatched junction bases numbered 5, after V lost 6 bases and J lost 7 bases. The chain's CDR3 is CASRPSGIGELFF. Written as DNA, the CDR3 is TGTGCCAGCAGACCTAGCGGTATCGGGGAGCTGTTTTTT.

This clonotype has at least ten counts. The chain links TRBV28 to TRBJ2-1; unclear D gene. Germline V CDR1 and CDR2: MDHEN, SYDVKM. The V gene lost 4 bases and the J gene lost 3 bases, with 13 bases spanning the gap. The CDR3 totals 15 residues. The CDR3 DNA reads TGTGCCAGCAGTTCGCACCTGGAGTTCTACAATGAGCAGTTCTTC. This encodes CASSSHLEFYNEQFF.

This clonotype was seen ten or more times. The CDR3, as DNA: TGCGCCAGCACCCGAGGCACAGGGAATGAAAAACTGTTTTTT. Protein: CASTRGTGNEKLFF. J is TRBJ1-4 and V is TRBV4-1, with D perhaps TRBD1 (6 bases). V was cut by 7 bases and J by 5 bases, with 14 bases left in between. Germline V lookup: CDR1 MGHRA, CDR2 YSYEKL. This CDR3 comprises 14 residues.